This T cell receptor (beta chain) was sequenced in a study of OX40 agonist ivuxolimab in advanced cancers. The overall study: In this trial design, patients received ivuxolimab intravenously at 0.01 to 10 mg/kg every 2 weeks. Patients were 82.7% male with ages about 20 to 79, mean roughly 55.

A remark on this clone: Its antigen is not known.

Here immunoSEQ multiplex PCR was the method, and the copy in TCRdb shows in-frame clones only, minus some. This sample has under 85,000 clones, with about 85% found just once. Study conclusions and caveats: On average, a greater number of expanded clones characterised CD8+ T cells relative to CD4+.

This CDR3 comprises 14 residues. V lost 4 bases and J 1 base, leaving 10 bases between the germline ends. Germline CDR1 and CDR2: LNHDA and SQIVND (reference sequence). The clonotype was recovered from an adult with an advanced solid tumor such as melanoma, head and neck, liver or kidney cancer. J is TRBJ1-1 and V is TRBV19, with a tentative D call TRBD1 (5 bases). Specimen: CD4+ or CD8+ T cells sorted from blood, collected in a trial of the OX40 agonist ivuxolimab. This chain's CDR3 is CASSTTGGNTEAFF. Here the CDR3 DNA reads TGTGCCAGTAGTACGACCGGGGGGAACACTGAAGCTTTCTTT.